This T cell receptor beta chain was profiled in a study of cytomegalovirus exposure and HLA in healthy donors. Germline V gene data show CDR1 as SGHVS and CDR2 as FQNEAQ. The CDR3 spans 16 residues. A word on this clone: The junction shows a germline mismatch at one end, possibly a read error.

Vbeta (60) and Jbeta (13) primers were used in the PCR. TCRdb's table, derived via immunoSEQ multiplex PCR, lists solely in-frame clones and lacks some. Here the sample spans about 150,000 clones, around 73% being singletons. The source is a young woman in good health and CMV-seropositive. The J gene is TRBJ1-2, the V gene TRBV7-8; TRBD1 aligns across 8 bases. The sequencing sample was made of PBMCs. CDR3 bases: TGTGCCAGCAGCCTAGCCCTACTTGGACAGGGAATTGGCTACACCTTC. Its protein is CASSLALLGQGIGYTF.